These 10 T cell receptor beta chains came from one sample sequenced in a study of blood T cell repertoires in COVID-19. Data came from immunoSEQ multiplex PCR; TCRdb stores just in-frame clones and leaves some out. The table shows about 400,000 clones, with 86% occurring only once. Material: peripheral blood. The receptor set was obtained from a woman between 55 and 75 years old with COVID-19, enrolled during active disease.

Only one count was recorded for this clone. The chain combines TRBV4-1 with TRBJ1-2, with D perhaps matching TRBD1 (5 bases). V was shortened by 4 bases and J by 4 bases, with 16 bases between the two germline ends. CDR3 length: 15 residues. Germline V gives CDR1 MGHRA, CDR2 YSYEKL. CDR3 in DNA: TGCGCCAGCAGCCGACGGGGACTGCGACCCTATGGCTACACCTTC. It codes for CASSRRGLRPYGYTF.

This chain connects TRBV5-1 to TRBJ1-4; 8 bases line up with TRBD1. Germline CDR1 SGHRS, CDR2 YFSETQ. Trimming removed 5 bases from V and 13 bases from J; junction bases left unmatched: 16. This CDR3 has 15 residues. CDR3 residues: CASSSGQGASGGLFF. The CDR3 DNA sequence: TGCGCCAGCAGTAGTGGACAGGGTGCCTCCGGGGGACTGTTTTTT.

V and J are TRBV18 and TRBJ2-7; 10 bases agree with TRBD1. Germline trimming cut 5 bases from V and 6 bases from J; bases unmatched to any gene: 7. The germline V gene encodes CDR1 KGHSH and CDR2 LQKENI. The CDR3 extends over 14 amino acids. The CDR3 is CASSLDRGYAEQYF. CDR3 nucleotides: TGTGCCAGCTCATTGGACAGGGGGTATGCCGAGCAGTACTTC.

This clone was found once. The chain employs TRBV7-2 and TRBJ2-3; the match to TRBD2 covers 15 bases. Trimming took 3 bases from V and 2 from J; bases not matched to a gene: 9. The germline V gene encodes CDR1 SGHTA and CDR2 FQGNSA. The CDR3 is 19 amino acids. The CDR3 loop reads CASSLTGTSGGFLTDTQYF. The CDR3 nucleotides are TGTGCCAGCAGCTTGACCGGGACTAGCGGGGGGTTCCTCACAGATACGCAGTATTTT.

The J gene is TRBJ2-7, the V gene TRBV19; 7 bases are a match to TRBD1. The junction had 9 bases not matched to a gene; V was cut back by 10 bases and J by 6 bases. In germline, CDR1 is LNHDA, CDR2 SQIVND (reference sequence). The CDR3 consists of 12 residues. CDR3 nucleotide sequence: TGTGCCACTCGAGACAGGGTCGGCGAGCAGTACTTC. This translates into CATRDRVGEQYF. Based on the CDR3 plus reference TRBV19 and TRBJ2-7, the full variable domain is DGGITQSPKYLFRKEGQNVTLSCEQNLNHDAMYWYRQDPGQGLRLIYYSQIVNDFQKGDIAEGYSVSREKKESFPLTVTSAQKNPTAFYLCATRDRVGEQYFGPGTRLTVT.

The rearrangement links TRBV7-9 to TRBJ1-2; unclear D gene. The CDR3 extends over 13 amino acids. V lost 9 bases and J 3 bases, leaving 14 bases between the germline ends. Germline CDR1 and CDR2: SEHNR and FQNEAQ (reference sequence). The CDR3 nucleotides read TGTGCCAGTAGTGGACTCCAGGACTATGGCTACACCTTC. It is translated as CASSGLQDYGYTF.

This clone was picked up a small number of times. The rearrangement uses TRBV3-1 (or the pseudogene TRBV3-2) and TRBJ1-1; 8 positions match TRBD1. The CDR3 is 14 amino acids. Trimming took 5 bases from V and 6 from J; bases not matched to a gene: 8. Germline V gene sequence: CDR1 LGHDT, CDR2 YNNKEL (reference sequence). This CDR3 reads CASSSLYRGAEAFF. DNA for the CDR3: TGTGCCAGCAGCTCTCTCTACAGGGGGGCTGAAGCTTTCTTT.

This clone was recorded once. V and J are TRBV10-3 and TRBJ2-5; 8 bases match TRBD2. V was pared by 10 bases and J by 5 bases, with 6 bases of the junction left unmatched. CDR1 and CDR2 from the germline V gene are ENHRY and SYGVKD. The CDR3 runs 12 residues. The CDR3 here is CATGGEVETQYF. CDR3 sequence (DNA): TGTGCCACGGGGGGGGAGGTGGAGACCCAGTACTTC.

The V gene is TRBV6-5, the J gene TRBJ2-1; possible D gene TRBD2, 7 bases. The CDR3 length is 13 residues. The germline CDR1 and CDR2 sequences are MNHEY and SVGAGI. V was pared by 7 bases and J by 10 bases, with 17 bases between. The CDR3 loop reads CASTLGGAGEQFF. The CDR3 DNA is TGTGCCAGCACCTTAGGGGGGGCTGGGGAGCAGTTCTTC.

The chain uses TRBV5-1 and TRBJ1-3; 9 bases match TRBD1. Germline loops: CDR1 SGHRS, CDR2 YFSETQ. The CDR3 totals 17 residues. V shed 4 bases, J shed 4 bases, and the junction held 12 bases outside the gene matches. The CDR3 region has the DNA TGCGCCAGCAGCACCGCGCCGGGACAGGGTGCCGGAAACACCATATATTTT. Its protein is CASSTAPGQGAGNTIYF.